The clone carrying this T cell receptor (beta chain) was seen only a few times. Data came from immunoSEQ multiplex PCR; TCRdb stores just in-frame clones and leaves some out. The sample holds 300,000 to 350,000 clones, approximately 82% seen once. The data belong to a study of blood T cell repertoires in COVID-19. The CDR3 runs 15 residues. Trimming removed 2 bases at V and 1 base at J, with 9 bases between. Germline loops: CDR1 LGHNA, CDR2 YSLEER. This sequence joins TRBV4-3 and TRBJ2-1; TRBD1 might be the D (6 bases). The receptor was derived from a man under 40 with active or convalescent COVID-19. Sequencing was carried out using peripheral blood. This CDR3 reads CASSQRQDSYNEQFF. The CDR3 coding sequence is TGCGCCAGCAGCCAACGACAGGATTCCTACAATGAGCAGTTCTTC.